This paragraph covers one T cell receptor (beta chain) sequence. The antigen it binds to is not known. Per-nucleotide qualities are absent, and no much larger clonotype sits a single base away. This specimen belongs to a study of blood T cell repertoires in COVID-19 (dated by TCRdb to between 2020 and 2021). As for the study more broadly: Samples covering the acute and convalescent phases of COVID-19 were provided by collaborators in the United States, Italy and Spain. The repertoires were made available in a free public database intended to serve as a resource for research on the immune response to SARS-CoV-2. Samples came from the ongoing ImmuneRACE study (first 160 participants) plus 1,254 subjects from 6 global collaborators. Where available, HLA class I and class II types were taken from metadata supplied by the sample provider and were not determined by assay-based typing. Deeply sampled blood TCRbeta repertoires from subjects exposed to, actively infected with, or recovered from COVID-19 were included in the dataset. Nearly every sample came with metadata listing a de-identified subject ID, COVID-19 status, age in years and sex. The prospective study material was composed of cDNA or gDNA derived from T cells, B-cell-depleted T cells, or PBMCs. Overall results and qualifications from the work: How much clinical and demographic metadata was included differed by source and by participant, and the metadata was provided uncurated.

The germline V gene (reference sequence) supplies CDR1 LNHNV and CDR2 YYDKDF. Trimming costs V 2 bases and J 3 bases, and their ends lie 10 bases apart. The CDR3 goes from the cysteine to the phenylalanine over 14 residues. Kept here is only the CDR3 DNA, which spans 42 bases and is read in frame from base 1. TCRbeta CDR3 regions were amplified from genomic DNA by means of the immunoSEQ Assay, a bias-controlled multiplex PCR. For the original study's pipeline: Nucleated cell counts per sample were estimated from amplification of reference gene primers within the assay. To quantify the absolute abundance of each unique TCRbeta CDR3 rearrangement, sequence reads were collapsed and filtered. For each sample, productive Simpson clonality was calculated by taking the square root of Simpson's diversity index across productive rearrangements. Drawn from immuneACCESS, this table holds only the in-frame rearrangements with V and J called that TCRdb kept. Clones are partly lost; checked studies trace under half to an unresolved V gene and leave the rest unexplained. For V, J and clone size, that table is used; D and trimming come from the DNA. The sample includes roughly 52,000 clones, with around 82% observed a single time. The top ten hold around 5.2% of the sample.

Each collaborating institution followed its own protocols to collect whole blood in K2EDTA tubes. For TCRbeta analysis, collaborators shipped samples in one of three forms: frozen whole blood, isolated PBMCs, or DNA extracted from either of those sample types. Sequenced sample: peripheral blood. Rearrangement joined TRBV15 to TRBJ2-5, with a weak D call of TRBD2 (5 bases match). This sequence originates from a human donor in a cohort sampled during active COVID-19. The nucleotide sequence is given as TGTGCCACCAGCAGACCCCCCGGGAAAGAGACCCAGTACTTC. Translation gives CATSRPPGKETQYF.